The 12 T cell receptor beta chains reported below all come from one sample, sequenced in a study of blood T cell repertoires in COVID-19. Here immunoSEQ multiplex PCR was the method, and the copy in TCRdb shows in-frame clones only, minus some. The sample consists of around 90,000 clones, roughly 87% of them appearing once. Input material: peripheral blood. These receptors were obtained from a male donor with acute or convalescent COVID-19.

This clone was found a few times. The chain couples TRBV24-1 to TRBJ1-1; D ambiguous. This CDR3 spans 14 amino acids. The germline CDR1 and CDR2 sequences are KGHDR and SFDVKD. Trimming pared 7 bases from V and 1 base from J, leaving 12 bases between. CDR3 sequence: CATRARGRNTEAFF. The CDR3 nucleotides read TGTGCCACCAGGGCCCGGGGAAGGAACACTGAAGCTTTCTTT.

The J gene is TRBJ2-3, the V gene TRBV11-2; 7 bases are shared with TRBD2. This CDR3 has 16 residues. V was pared by 5 bases and J by 6 bases, with 14 bases of the junction left unmatched. Germline V gene lookup returns CDR1 SGHAT and CDR2 FQNNGV. The CDR3 nucleotides are TGTGCCAGCAGCCCAGCCAGGGACTACCTCGGGGATACGCAGTATTTT. Encoded protein: CASSPARDYLGDTQYF.

The chain has TRBV29-1 and TRBJ2-3; TRBD2 agrees at 14 bases. CDR1 and CDR2 (germline): SQVTM, ANQGSEA. V trimming: 4 bases; J trimming: 3 bases; junction bases outside the gene matches: 6. The CDR3 is 16 amino acids. The CDR3 nucleotides are TGCAGCGTTGCTGTGACTAGCGGGGGGGTGACAGATACGCAGTATTTT. Translated, it gives CSVAVTSGGVTDTQYF.

This chain uses TRBV6-5 with TRBJ2-2; 11 bases align to TRBD2. The ends lost 6 bases at V and 4 bases at J; junction bases unmatched: 4. This CDR3 comprises 15 residues. Germline-derived CDR1 and CDR2 are MNHEY and SVGAGI. The CDR3 DNA is TGTGCCAGCAGGGGACTAGCGGAGCCCACCGGGGAGCTGTTTTTT. Residues: CASRGLAEPTGELFF.

The rearrangement uses TRBV10-3 and TRBJ1-1; TRBD1 matches 12 bases. The length of the CDR3 is 14 residues. CDR1 and CDR2 from the germline V gene are ENHRY and SYGVKD. Trimming at V came to 6 bases and at J to 8 bases, leaving 7 bases not matched to a gene. DNA of the CDR3: TGTGCCATCAGAGGAGGGGACAGGGGGCCCGAAGCTTTCTTT. It yields the protein CAIRGGDRGPEAFF.

This clone appeared a single time. The V call is TRBV6-1, the J call TRBJ1-2; 8 bases line up with TRBD1. Germline CDR1 MNHNS, CDR2 SASEGT. The CDR3 runs 13 residues. The ends lost 2 bases at V and 5 bases at J; junction bases unmatched: 1. CDR3 in DNA: TGTGCCAGCAGTGAAACAGGGGGGTATGGCTACACCTTC. Residues: CASSETGGYGYTF.

The rearrangement links TRBV2 to TRBJ2-3, with 9 bases matching TRBD1. Germline CDR1 is SNHLY and CDR2 is FYNNEI. The V segment lost 6 bases and the J segment 3 bases; nucleotides outside the gene matches: 13. The CDR3 is 17 residues long. In DNA, the CDR3 is TGTGCCAGCAGGAAGGGGCTGACAGGGGGTGGGACAGATACGCAGTATTTT. Its translation is CASRKGLTGGGTDTQYF.

This clone has just a few counts. V and J are TRBV19 and TRBJ2-7, with TRBD2 matching 12 bases. CDR3 size: 18 residues. Germline loops: CDR1 LNHDA, CDR2 SQIVND (reference sequence). Trimming removed 2 bases from V and 2 bases from J; junction bases left unmatched: 10. The CDR3 region is CASSISARTSGATYEQYF. CDR3 bases: TGTGCCAGTAGTATATCTGCCCGGACTAGCGGGGCCACCTACGAGCAGTACTTC. Full variable domain (missing parts from reference TRBV19 and TRBJ2-7): DGGITQSPKYLFRKEGQNVTLSCEQNLNHDAMYWYRQDPGQGLRLIYYSQIVNDFQKGDIAEGYSVSREKKESFPLTVTSAQKNPTAFYLCASSISARTSGATYEQYFGPGTRLTVT.

The sample holds one count of this clone. The CDR3 nucleotides read TGTGCCAGCTCACCACAGTACGGCTCTGGAAACACCATATATTTT. Residues: CASSPQYGSGNTIYF. The gene calls are TRBV18 and TRBJ1-3; D is undetermined. The CDR3 extends over 15 amino acids. V was clipped by 1 base and J by 0 bases, with 7 bases between them. The germline CDR1 and CDR2 sequences are KGHSH and LQKENI.

The chain joins TRBV5-1 to TRBJ2-3; 9 nucleotides align to TRBD1. V shed 4 bases and J 1 base; nucleotides not matched to a gene: 4. The CDR3 is 15 residues long. The germline gives CDR1 SGHRS, CDR2 YFSETQ. This CDR3 reads CASSTRDRGTDTQYF. The CDR3, as DNA: TGCGCCAGCAGCACCCGGGACAGGGGCACAGATACGCAGTATTTT.

This clone was seen once. The chain joins TRBV7-9 to TRBJ2-3, with D tentatively TRBD2 (5 bases). This CDR3 has 14 amino acids. CDR1 is SEHNR and CDR2 is FQNEAQ in the germline V gene (reference sequence). Trimming removed 5 bases at V and 2 bases at J, with 11 bases between. CDR3 sequence (DNA): TGTGCCAGCAGCACCGAGGGCCTCACAGATACGCAGTATTTT. Protein: CASSTEGLTDTQYF.

J is TRBJ2-1 and V is TRBV10-3; weak D call: TRBD2 (5 bases). The CDR3 extends over 14 amino acids. Germline V gene sequence: CDR1 ENHRY, CDR2 SYGVKD. The V and J ends lost 10 bases and 5 bases respectively, with 18 bases between them. The CDR3 region has the DNA TGTGCCACCCTACTAGGTCCCCCTAACAATGAGCAGTTCTTC. Its protein is CATLLGPPNNEQFF.